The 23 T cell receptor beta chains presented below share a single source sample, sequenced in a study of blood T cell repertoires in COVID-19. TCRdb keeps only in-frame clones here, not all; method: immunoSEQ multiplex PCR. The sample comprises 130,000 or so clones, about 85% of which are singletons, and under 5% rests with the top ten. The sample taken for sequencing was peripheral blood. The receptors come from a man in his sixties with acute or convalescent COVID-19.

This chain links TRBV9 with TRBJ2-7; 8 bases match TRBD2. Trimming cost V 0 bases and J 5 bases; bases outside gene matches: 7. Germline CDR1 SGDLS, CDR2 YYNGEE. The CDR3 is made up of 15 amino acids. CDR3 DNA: TGTGCCAGCAGCGTAGAGTCTAGCGGGCCCAACGAGCAGTACTTC. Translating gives CASSVESSGPNEQYF.

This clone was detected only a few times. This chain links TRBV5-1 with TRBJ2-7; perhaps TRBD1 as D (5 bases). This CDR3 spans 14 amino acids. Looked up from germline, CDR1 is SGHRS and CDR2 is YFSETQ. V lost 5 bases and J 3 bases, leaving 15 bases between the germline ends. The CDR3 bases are TGCGCCAGCAGGAAGACAGTGACCAGCTACGAGCAGTACTTC. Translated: CASRKTVTSYEQYF.

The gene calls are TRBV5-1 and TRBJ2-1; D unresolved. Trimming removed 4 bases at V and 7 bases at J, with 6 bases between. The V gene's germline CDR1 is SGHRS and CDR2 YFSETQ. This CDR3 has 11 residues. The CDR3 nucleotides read TGCGCCAGCAGCACTCCTAATGAGCAGTTCTTC. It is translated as CASSTPNEQFF.

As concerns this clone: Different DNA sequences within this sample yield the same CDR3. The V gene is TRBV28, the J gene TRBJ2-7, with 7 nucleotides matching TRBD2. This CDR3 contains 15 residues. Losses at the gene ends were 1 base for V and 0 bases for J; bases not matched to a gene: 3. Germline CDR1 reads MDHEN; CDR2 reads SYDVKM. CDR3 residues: CASSLLGGSSYEQYF. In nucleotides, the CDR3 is TGTGCCAGCAGTTTATTAGGCGGGAGCTCCTACGAGCAGTACTTC.

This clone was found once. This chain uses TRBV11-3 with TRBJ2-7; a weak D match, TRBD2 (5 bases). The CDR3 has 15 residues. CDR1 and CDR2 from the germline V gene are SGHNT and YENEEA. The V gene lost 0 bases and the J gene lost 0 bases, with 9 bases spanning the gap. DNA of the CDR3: TGTGCCAGCAGCTTAGATTCGGGAAGCTCCTACGAGCAGTACTTC. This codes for CASSLDSGSSYEQYF.

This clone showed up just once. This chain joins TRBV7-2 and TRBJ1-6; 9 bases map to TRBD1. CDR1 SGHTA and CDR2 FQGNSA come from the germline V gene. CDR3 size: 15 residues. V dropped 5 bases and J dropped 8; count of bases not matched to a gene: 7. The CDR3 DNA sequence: TGTGCCAGCAGCGGCGGGACAGGGTCGGATTCACCCCTCCACTTT. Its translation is CASSGGTGSDSPLHF.

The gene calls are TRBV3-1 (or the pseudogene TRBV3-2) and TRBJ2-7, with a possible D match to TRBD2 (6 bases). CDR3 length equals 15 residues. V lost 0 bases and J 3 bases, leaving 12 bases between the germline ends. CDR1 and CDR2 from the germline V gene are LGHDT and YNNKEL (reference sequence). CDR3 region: CASSQDPGTHYEQYF. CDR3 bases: TGTGCCAGCAGCCAAGATCCGGGGACTCACTACGAGCAGTACTTC.

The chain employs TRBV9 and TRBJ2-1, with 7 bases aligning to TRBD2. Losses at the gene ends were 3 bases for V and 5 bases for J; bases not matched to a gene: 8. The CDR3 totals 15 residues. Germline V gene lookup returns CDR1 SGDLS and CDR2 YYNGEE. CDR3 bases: TGTGCCAGCAGCGACCCGGGAGGTGCAGACAATGAGCAGTTCTTC. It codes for CASSDPGGADNEQFF.

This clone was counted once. CDR3 in amino acids: CASSLQGAGNSPLHF. The CDR3 DNA sequence: TGCGCCAGCAGCTTACAGGGGGCCGGTAATTCACCCCTCCACTTT. The V and J genes are TRBV5-1 and TRBJ1-6; 9 bases align to TRBD1. This CDR3 has 15 residues. CDR1 is SGHRS and CDR2 is YFSETQ in the germline V gene. V shed 2 bases, J shed 6 bases, and the junction held 3 bases outside the gene matches.

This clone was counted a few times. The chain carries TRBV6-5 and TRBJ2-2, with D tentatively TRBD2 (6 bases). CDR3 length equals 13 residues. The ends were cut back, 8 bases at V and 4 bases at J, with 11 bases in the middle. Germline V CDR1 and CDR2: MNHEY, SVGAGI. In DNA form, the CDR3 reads TGTGCCAGCCTTATGGGGGGCACCGGGGAGCTGTTTTTT. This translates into CASLMGGTGELFF.

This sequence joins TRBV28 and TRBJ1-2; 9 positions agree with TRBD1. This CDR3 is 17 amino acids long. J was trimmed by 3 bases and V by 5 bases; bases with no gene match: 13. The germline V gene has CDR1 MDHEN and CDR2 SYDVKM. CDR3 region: CASSLMGQGGRDYGYTF. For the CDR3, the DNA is TGTGCCAGCAGTCTGATGGGACAGGGAGGGCGGGACTATGGCTACACCTTC.

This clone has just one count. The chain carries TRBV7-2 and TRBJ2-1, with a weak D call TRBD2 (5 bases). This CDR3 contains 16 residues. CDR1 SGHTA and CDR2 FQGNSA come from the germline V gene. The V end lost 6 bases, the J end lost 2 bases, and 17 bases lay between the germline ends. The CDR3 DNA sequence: TGTGCCAGCAGTTTGGGGAGTCGGGGAACCTACAATGAGCAGTTCTTC. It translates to CASSLGSRGTYNEQFF. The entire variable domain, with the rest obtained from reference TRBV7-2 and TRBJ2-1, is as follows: GAGVSQSPSNKVTEKGKDVELRCDPISGHTALYWYRQSLGQGLEFLIYFQGNSAPDKSGLPSDRFSAERTGGSVSTLTIQRTQQEDSAVYLCASSLGSRGTYNEQFFGPGTRLTVL.

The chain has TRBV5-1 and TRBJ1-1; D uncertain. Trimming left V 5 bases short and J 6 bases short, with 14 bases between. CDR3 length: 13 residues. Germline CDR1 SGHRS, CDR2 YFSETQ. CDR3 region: CASSFGPRAEAFF. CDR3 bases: TGCGCCAGCAGTTTCGGACCGAGGGCTGAAGCTTTCTTT.

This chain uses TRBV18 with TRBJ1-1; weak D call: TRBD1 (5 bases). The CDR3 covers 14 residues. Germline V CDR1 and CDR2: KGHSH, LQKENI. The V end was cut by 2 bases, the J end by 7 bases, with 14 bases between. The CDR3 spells CASSPTEGADEAFF. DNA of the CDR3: TGTGCCAGCTCACCAACGGAAGGGGCGGATGAAGCTTTCTTT.

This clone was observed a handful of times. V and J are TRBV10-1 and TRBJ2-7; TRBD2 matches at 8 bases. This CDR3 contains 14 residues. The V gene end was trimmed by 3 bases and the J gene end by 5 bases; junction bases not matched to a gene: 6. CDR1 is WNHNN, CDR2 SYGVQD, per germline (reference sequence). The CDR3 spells CASSDGRASDEQYF. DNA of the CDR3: TGCGCCAGCAGTGACGGGAGGGCCTCGGACGAGCAGTACTTC.

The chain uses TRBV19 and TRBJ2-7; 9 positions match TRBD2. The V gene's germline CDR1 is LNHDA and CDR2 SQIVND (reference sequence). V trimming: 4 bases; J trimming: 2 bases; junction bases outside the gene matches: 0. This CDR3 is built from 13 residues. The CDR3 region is CASSTSGTYEQYF. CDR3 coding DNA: TGTGCCAGTAGTACTAGCGGGACCTACGAGCAGTACTTC.

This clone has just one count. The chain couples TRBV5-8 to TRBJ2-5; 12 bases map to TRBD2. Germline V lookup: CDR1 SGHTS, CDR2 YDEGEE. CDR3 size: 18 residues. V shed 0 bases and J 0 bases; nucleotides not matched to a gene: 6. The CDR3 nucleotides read TGTGCCAGCAGCTTGGGGTTACTAGCGGGAGGCCACCAAGAGACCCAGTACTTC. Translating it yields CASSLGLLAGGHQETQYF.

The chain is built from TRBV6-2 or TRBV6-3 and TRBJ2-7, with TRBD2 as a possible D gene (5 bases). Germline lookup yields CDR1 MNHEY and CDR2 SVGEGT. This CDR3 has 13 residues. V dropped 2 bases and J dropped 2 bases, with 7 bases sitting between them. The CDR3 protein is CASSYGRTYEQYF. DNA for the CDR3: TGTGCCAGCAGTTACGGGAGAACCTACGAGCAGTACTTC.

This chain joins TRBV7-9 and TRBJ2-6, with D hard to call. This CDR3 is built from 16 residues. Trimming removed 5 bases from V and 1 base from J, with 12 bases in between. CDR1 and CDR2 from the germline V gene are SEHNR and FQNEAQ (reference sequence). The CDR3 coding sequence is TGTGCCAGCAGCCCACTCCGCTCTTCTGGGGCCAACGTCCTGACTTTC. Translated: CASSPLRSSGANVLTF.

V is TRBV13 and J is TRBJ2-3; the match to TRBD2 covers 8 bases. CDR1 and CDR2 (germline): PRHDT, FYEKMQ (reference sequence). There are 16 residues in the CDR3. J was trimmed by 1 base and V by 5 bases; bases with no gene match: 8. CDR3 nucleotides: TGTGCCAGCAGCCTCGGGGGGGGCCCGGGCACAGATACGCAGTATTTT. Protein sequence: CASSLGGGPGTDTQYF.

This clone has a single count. The chain's CDR3 is CASSMAKNTGELFF. In DNA form, the CDR3 reads TGTGCCAGTAGTATGGCCAAGAACACCGGGGAGCTGTTTTTT. The chain employs TRBV19 and TRBJ2-2; D unclear. Germline CDR1 and CDR2: LNHDA and SQIVND (reference sequence). The CDR3 covers 14 residues. V lost 3 bases to trimming and J lost 1 base, with 6 bases between them. The entire variable domain, with the rest obtained from reference TRBV19 and TRBJ2-2, is as follows: DGGITQSPKYLFRKEGQNVTLSCEQNLNHDAMYWYRQDPGQGLRLIYYSQIVNDFQKGDIAEGYSVSREKKESFPLTVTSAQKNPTAFYLCASSMAKNTGELFFGEGSRLTVL.

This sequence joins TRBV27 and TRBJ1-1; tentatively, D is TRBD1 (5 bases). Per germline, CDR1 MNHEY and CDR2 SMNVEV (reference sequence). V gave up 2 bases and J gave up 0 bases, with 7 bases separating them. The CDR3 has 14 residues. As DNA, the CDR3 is TGTGCCAGCAGTTTAGGAGGGGTGAACACTGAAGCTTTCTTT. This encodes CASSLGGVNTEAFF.

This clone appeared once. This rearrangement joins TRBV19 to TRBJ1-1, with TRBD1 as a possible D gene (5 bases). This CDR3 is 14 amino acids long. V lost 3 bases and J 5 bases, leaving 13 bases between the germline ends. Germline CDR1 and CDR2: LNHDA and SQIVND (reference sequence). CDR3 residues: CASSMAAGMTEAFF. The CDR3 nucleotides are TGTGCCAGTAGTATGGCGGCAGGGATGACTGAAGCTTTCTTT.